This TCR beta chain was obtained from a study of blood T cells in healthy people across ages. With a J-beta primer mix and a sample-barcoded 5' primer, a second PCR ran about 7 to 12 cycles. Every molecule of cDNA carried a tag from a template-switch adaptor with 12 random nucleotides. One entry per CDR3 protein results from TCRdb running MiXCR on the 5' RACE reads. The sample has around 1,500,000 distinct CDR3 sequences, 28% seen once. Trimming removed 5 bases from V and 3 bases from J, with 16 bases in between. This CDR3 is built from 15 residues. This rearrangement joins TRBV12-3 or TRBV12-4 to TRBJ2-5, with D unclear. The receptor's source is a woman in her 30s in good health. What was sequenced was blood. CDR3 region: CASSLTVTNKETQYF. The CDR3 DNA reads as TGTGCCAGCAGTCTGACCGTCACGAACAAAGAGACCCAGTACTTC.